These T cell receptor beta chains were read from a single sample in a study of CD8 T cells in Susac syndrome. TCRdb redid the calling of the immunoSEQ multiplex PCR reads with MiXCR, one entry per CDR3 protein. Of approximately 100,000 distinct CDR3 sequences in the sample, around nine tenths are singletons; the top ten hold 0.11% to 0.15%. Sequencing was carried out using CD4+ T cells from PBMCs. The receptors here all came from a human donor in good health. The CDR3 runs from the conserved cysteine through the conserved F or W.

V gene	J gene	CDR3 protein
TRBV19	TRBJ2-7	CASSGGQGYEQYF
TRBV7-6	TRBJ1-4	CASSLSSQAANEKLFF
TRBV12-3/TRBV12-4	TRBJ1-2	CASSLGGTGSYGYTF
TRBV7-6	TRBJ2-7	CASSSGLAGYEQYF
TRBV6-2/TRBV6-3	TRBJ2-3	CASRSRSFSTDTQYF
TRBV25-1	TRBJ2-2	CASSEYRGPGELFF
TRBV7-2	TRBJ2-5	CASSSPPGRLQETQYF
TRBV29-1	TRBJ2-1	CSVSLADSEQFF
TRBV6-5	TRBJ1-2	CASSYTKSYRGSYGYTF
TRBV7-2	TRBJ1-2	CASSLDRVLGYTF
TRBV6-2/TRBV6-3	TRBJ1-2	CASSSATNYGYTF
TRBV10-2	TRBJ2-1	CASHPAVSYNEQFF
TRBV3-1	TRBJ1-4	CASSSGVGNEKLFF
TRBV29-1	TRBJ1-3	CSVEDLRTDGLRDTIYF
TRBV9	TRBJ1-2	CASSVGWGGRANDGYTF
TRBV6-2/TRBV6-3	TRBJ2-1	CASSEGMGEFF
TRBV19	TRBJ1-2	CASSEGGDNYGYTF
TRBV9	TRBJ2-7	CASSVDGHRDYEQYF
TRBV19	TRBJ1-5	CASSIGAVGTKQPQHF
TRBV6-5	TRBJ2-1	CASSLAVRPYNEQFF
TRBV5-1	TRBJ2-1	CASSLAPSGGNEQFF
TRBV7-2	TRBJ2-1	CASSLATGSYNEQFF
TRBV18	TRBJ2-3	CASSHPTDTQYF
TRBV12-3/TRBV12-4	TRBJ2-3	CASSFVCEEGVADTQYF
TRBV19	TRBJ1-1	CASSKGQMNTEAFF
TRBV30	TRBJ1-5	CAWSGGGNQPQHF
TRBV3-1	TRBJ2-1	CASSPHGGEQFF
TRBV7-3	TRBJ1-2	CASSALTGSAGGYTF
TRBV7-2	TRBJ2-7	CASARGGPHEQYF
TRBV25-1	TRBJ2-2	CASSGQVAGELFF
TRBV7-2	TRBJ2-3	CASSLVSTGGLGTQYF
TRBV3-1	TRBJ1-5	CASSDRGRQPQHF